This TCR beta chain was retrieved from a study of T cell responses to AZD1222 COVID-19 vaccine. Deletions cut 5 bases from V and 1 base from J, with 6 bases between. Germline CDR1 is SGHRS and CDR2 is YFSETQ. CDR3 length equals 12 residues. TCRdb keeps only in-frame clones here, not all; method: immunoSEQ multiplex PCR. In the table there are roughly 150,000 clones, roughly nine tenths of which are singletons. The TCR sequence derives from an adult who received the AZD1222 COVID-19 vaccine. The chain recombines TRBV5-1 with TRBJ1-1; D is unclear. The material was peripheral blood, obtained 28 days after the second AZD1222 dose. This CDR3 reads CASRSGNTEAFF. In DNA form, the CDR3 reads TGCGCCAGCAGGAGTGGGAACACTGAAGCTTTCTTT.